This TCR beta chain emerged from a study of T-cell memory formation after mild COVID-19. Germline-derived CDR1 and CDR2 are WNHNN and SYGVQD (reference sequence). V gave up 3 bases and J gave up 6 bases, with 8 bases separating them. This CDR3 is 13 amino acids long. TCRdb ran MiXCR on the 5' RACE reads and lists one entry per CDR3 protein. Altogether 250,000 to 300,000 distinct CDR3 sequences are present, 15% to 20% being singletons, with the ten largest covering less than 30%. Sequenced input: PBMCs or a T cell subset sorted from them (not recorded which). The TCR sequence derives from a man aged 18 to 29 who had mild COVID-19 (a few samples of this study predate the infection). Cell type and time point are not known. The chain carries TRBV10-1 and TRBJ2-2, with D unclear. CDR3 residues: CASSEGFPGELFF. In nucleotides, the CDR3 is TGCGCCAGCAGTGAAGGTTTCCCCGGGGAGCTGTTTTTT.